The 19 T cell receptor beta chains below come from one sample, sequenced in a study of T cell changes during pregnancy in multiple sclerosis. The assay was immunoSEQ multiplex PCR, and TCRdb's table has in-frame clones only and misses some. The sample has some 60,000 clones, approximately 91% seen once. Source: peripheral blood, taken in the second trimester of pregnancy. These receptors all come from a female donor with multiple sclerosis, enrolled in a pregnancy study.

The J gene is TRBJ2-1, the V gene TRBV2; D is perhaps TRBD2 (5 bases). This CDR3 comprises 13 residues. Germline assignment: CDR1 SNHLY and CDR2 FYNNEI. V dropped 7 bases and J dropped 6 bases, with 13 bases sitting between them. CDR3 protein: CASMRERTNEQFF. CDR3 DNA: TGTGCCAGCATGAGGGAGAGGACCAATGAGCAGTTCTTC.

The chain joins TRBV5-4 to TRBJ2-3; 12 bases map to TRBD2. V shed 1 base, J shed 3 bases, and the junction held 3 bases outside the gene matches. Germline CDR1 reads SGHNT; CDR2 reads YYREEE (reference sequence). This CDR3 is 16 amino acids long. CDR3 protein: CASSLRTSGATDTQYF. The CDR3 DNA sequence: TGTGCCAGCAGCTTGCGGACTAGCGGGGCGACAGATACGCAGTATTTT.

This clone has just one count. The genes are TRBV19 and TRBJ2-3; 8 nucleotides align to TRBD2. CDR1 is LNHDA, CDR2 SQIVND, per germline (reference sequence). J gave up 4 bases and V 5 bases, and 11 bases lay outside the gene matches. CDR3 length: 16 amino acids. CDR3 DNA: TGTGCCAGTAGTGCCGGGACTAGAAGTTTCTCAGATACGCAGTATTTT. Translating it yields CASSAGTRSFSDTQYF.

The chain is built from TRBV28 and TRBJ1-2; weak D call: TRBD1 (5 bases). Deletions cut 3 bases from V and 4 bases from J, with 9 bases between. The CDR3 is 13 amino acids. The germline V gene encodes CDR1 MDHEN and CDR2 SYDVKM. CDR3 coding DNA: TGTGCCAGCAGTTTTGGGGGAGGCTATGGCTACACCTTC. Encoded protein: CASSFGGGYGYTF.

The V call is TRBV2, the J call TRBJ2-7; tentatively, D is TRBD1 (7 bases). Germline CDR1 is SNHLY and CDR2 is FYNNEI. Trimming stripped 3 bases from V and 4 bases from J, with 13 bases between. CDR3 length: 14 amino acids. The CDR3 sequence: CASSDQGGLYEQYF. DNA for the CDR3: TGTGCCAGCAGTGACCAGGGGGGATTATACGAGCAGTACTTC.

The table lists this clone with a few counts. The chain joins TRBV7-6 to TRBJ1-2; D might be TRBD1 (6 bases). V lost 5 bases to trimming and J lost 4 bases, with 14 bases between them. Looked up from germline, CDR1 is SGHVS and CDR2 is FNYEAQ. The CDR3 spans 14 residues. The CDR3, as DNA: TGTGCCAGCAGCACCCTTCAGGGGAGCTATGGCTACACCTTC. It translates to CASSTLQGSYGYTF.

V gene TRBV19 combines with J gene TRBJ1-1; D call uncertain. V was cut by 11 bases and J by 0 bases, with 13 bases left in between. The CDR3 runs 13 residues. CDR1 LNHDA and CDR2 SQIVND come from the germline V gene (reference sequence). CDR3 region: CAVGGYLNTEAFF. The CDR3 DNA follows: TGTGCCGTCGGAGGGTATTTGAACACTGAAGCTTTCTTT.

The gene calls are TRBV20-1 and TRBJ1-2; no definite D call. The germline gives CDR1 DFQATT, CDR2 SNEGSKA (reference sequence). V lost 6 bases and J lost 4, with 6 bases in between. This CDR3 spans 10 amino acids. Here the CDR3 reads CSARGYGYTF. The CDR3 DNA sequence: TGCAGTGCCCGCGGCTATGGCTACACCTTC.

This chain joins TRBV2 and TRBJ2-7; maybe TRBD2 (7 bases). This CDR3 spans 15 amino acids. Germline-derived CDR1 and CDR2 are SNHLY and FYNNEI. V dropped 6 bases and J dropped 4 bases, with 19 bases sitting between them. CDR3 in amino acids: CASSDEGGGPYEQYF. CDR3 nucleotides: TGTGCCAGCAGCGATGAGGGGGGGGGTCCGTACGAGCAGTACTTC.

The chain recombines TRBV29-1 with TRBJ2-7; tentative D call: TRBD2 (5 bases). The ends were cut back, 2 bases at V and 5 bases at J, with 10 bases in the middle. Germline V lookup: CDR1 SQVTM, CDR2 ANQGSEA. This CDR3 is built from 12 residues. CDR3 sequence reads: CSVERGSHEQYF. CDR3 nucleotide sequence: TGCAGCGTTGAACGGGGATCCCACGAGCAGTACTTC.

This chain links TRBV4-3 with TRBJ1-2; no clear D. The CDR3 is 14 amino acids. The ends were cut back, 0 bases at V and 7 bases at J, with 12 bases in the middle. CDR1 and CDR2 (germline): LGHNA, YSLEER. The CDR3 sequence is CASSQEYTQIGYTF. The DNA for the CDR3 is TGCGCCAGCAGCCAAGAATACACCCAGATTGGCTACACCTTC.

This rearrangement joins TRBV28 to TRBJ1-2, with D tentatively TRBD1 (5 bases). The CDR3 spans 13 residues. Between the trimmed V and J ends, which lost 4 bases and 5 bases, there was a span of 11 bases. Germline V lookup: CDR1 MDHEN, CDR2 SYDVKM. The CDR3 DNA reads as TGTGCCAGCAGTTCCGGACGGGGGTATGGCTACACCTTC. It yields the protein CASSSGRGYGYTF.

The V gene is TRBV5-1, the J gene TRBJ1-2; a possible D gene is TRBD1 (6 bases). V was shortened by 5 bases and J by 6 bases, with 20 bases between the two germline ends. CDR3 size: 15 residues. The germline V gene has CDR1 SGHRS and CDR2 YFSETQ. CDR3 nucleotides: TGCGCCAGCAGTTCCAACGGACCCGAGGGGGATGGCTACACCTTC. Protein product: CASSSNGPEGDGYTF.

The chain links TRBV9 to TRBJ1-1; unclear D gene. CDR1 is SGDLS, CDR2 YYNGEE, per germline. The CDR3 has 14 residues. The V gene lost 0 bases and the J gene lost 2 bases, with 8 bases spanning the gap. CDR3 DNA: TGTGCCAGCAGCGTAGGTCCCCAAAACACTGAAGCTTTCTTT. Protein: CASSVGPQNTEAFF.

The V and J genes are TRBV7-8 and TRBJ1-5; 7 bases fit TRBD1. V lost 3 bases to trimming and J lost 5 bases; unmatched junction nucleotides: 7. CDR3 length: 15 residues. Germline-derived CDR1 and CDR2 are SGHVS and FQNEAQ. The CDR3: CASSLGTGEDQPQHF. The CDR3 bases are TGTGCCAGCAGCTTGGGAACAGGGGAGGATCAGCCCCAGCATTTT.

The V and J genes are TRBV4-2 and TRBJ1-2; a possible D gene is TRBD1 (6 bases). The CDR3 is 16 amino acids. The V and J ends lost 4 bases and 0 bases respectively, with 15 bases between them. The V gene's germline CDR1 is LGHNA and CDR2 YNFKEQ. The CDR3 spells CASSRESGVSNYGYTF. Written as DNA, the CDR3 is TGTGCCAGCAGCCGAGAATCAGGGGTATCTAACTATGGCTACACCTTC.

This clone has a single count. This chain joins TRBV19 and TRBJ1-1; 7 nucleotides line up with TRBD1. The CDR3 has 16 residues. Germline V gives CDR1 LNHDA, CDR2 SQIVND (reference sequence). With V trimmed by 1 base and J by 6 bases, 11 bases remained unmatched. The CDR3 is CASSIARRQGGSEAFF. CDR3 sequence (DNA): TGTGCCAGTAGTATAGCTCGGCGGCAGGGGGGATCTGAAGCTTTCTTT.

The chain has TRBV15 and TRBJ2-3, with 7 bases that match TRBD1. Germline V gives CDR1 LNHNV, CDR2 YYDKDF (reference sequence). The CDR3 has 14 amino acids. Unmatched junction bases numbered 4, after V lost 5 bases and J lost 2 bases. The CDR3 loop is CATSGGQATDTQYF. The CDR3 nucleotides are TGTGCCACCAGCGGAGGACAGGCCACAGATACGCAGTATTTT.

This clone was detected only once. This chain joins TRBV7-2 and TRBJ2-7, with 13 positions matching TRBD2. Germline V lookup: CDR1 SGHTA, CDR2 FQGNSA. Trimming at V came to 5 bases and at J to 8 bases, leaving 9 bases not matched to a gene. The CDR3 runs to 15 residues. The CDR3 sequence: CASSIWTSGGPQQYF. DNA of the CDR3: TGTGCCAGCAGCATTTGGACTAGCGGGGGCCCTCAGCAGTACTTC.